This T cell receptor (beta chain) was recovered during a study of beta chain features in type 1 diabetes. The wider study: Regarding age, gender and cell yields, patients proved similar to healthy donors. The study's findings and limits: Significant though moderate, a shortening of TCRB CDR3s appeared in all four CD4+ subsets of Type 1 diabetes patients. Relative to healthy donors, patients appeared to have naive, central memory and Treg TCRB repertoires that were more similar. Shorter templates may be favored by PCR, equally so in patients and controls.

The length of the CDR3 is 14 residues. Germline V gene lookup returns CDR1 SEHNR and CDR2 FQNEAQ (reference sequence). After removal of 4 bases from V and 5 bases from J, the junction contained 7 bases not matched to a gene. Each population that was sorted was more than 98% pure. Expressed TCRB transcripts got sequenced, as all isolated RNA was reverse transcribed. Method: immunoSEQ multiplex PCR; TCRdb's copy keeps in-frame clones and lacks some. The sample carries some 290,000 clones, roughly 13% recorded once. Concerning this clone: The antigen is unknown.

This chain joins TRBV7-9 and TRBJ2-5; TRBD1 agrees at 7 bases. Sequencing was carried out using naive CD4+ T cells from blood. This sequence originates from a man under 40 with type 1 diabetes. CDR3 DNA sequence: TGTGCCAGCAGCTCACTGACAGGGCGGGAGACCCAGTACTTC. Translation gives CASSSLTGRETQYF.